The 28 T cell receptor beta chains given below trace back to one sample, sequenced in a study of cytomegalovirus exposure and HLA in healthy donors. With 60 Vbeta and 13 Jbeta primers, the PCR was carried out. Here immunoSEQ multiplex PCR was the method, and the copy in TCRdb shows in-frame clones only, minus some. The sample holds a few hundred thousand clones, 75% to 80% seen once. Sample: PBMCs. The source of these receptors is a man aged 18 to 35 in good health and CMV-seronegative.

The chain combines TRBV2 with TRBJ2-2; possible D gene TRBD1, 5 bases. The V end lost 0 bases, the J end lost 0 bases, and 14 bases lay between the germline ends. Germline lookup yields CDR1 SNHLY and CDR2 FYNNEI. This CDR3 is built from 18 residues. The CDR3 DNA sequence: TGTGCCAGCAGTGAAGCGCTTTGGGGCAGTCCGAACACCGGGGAGCTGTTTTTT. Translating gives CASSEALWGSPNTGELFF. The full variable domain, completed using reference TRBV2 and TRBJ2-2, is EPEVTQTPSHQVTQMGQEVILRCVPISNHLYFYWYRQILGQKVEFLVSFYNNEISEKSEIFDDQFSVERPDGSNFTLKIRSTKLEDSAMYFCASSEALWGSPNTGELFFGEGSRLTVL.

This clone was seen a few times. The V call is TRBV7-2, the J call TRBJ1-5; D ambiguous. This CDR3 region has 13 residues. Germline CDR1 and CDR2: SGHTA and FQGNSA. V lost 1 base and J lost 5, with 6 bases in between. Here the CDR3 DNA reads TGTGCCAGCAGCTTAGAAGAGGATCAGCCCCAGCATTTT. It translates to CASSLEEDQPQHF.

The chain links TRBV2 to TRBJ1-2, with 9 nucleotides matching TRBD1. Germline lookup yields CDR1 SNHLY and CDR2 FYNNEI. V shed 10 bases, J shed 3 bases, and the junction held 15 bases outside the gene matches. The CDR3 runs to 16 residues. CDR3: CANPDRGNFRDYGYTF. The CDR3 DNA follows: TGTGCCAACCCCGACAGGGGGAATTTTAGAGACTATGGCTACACCTTC.

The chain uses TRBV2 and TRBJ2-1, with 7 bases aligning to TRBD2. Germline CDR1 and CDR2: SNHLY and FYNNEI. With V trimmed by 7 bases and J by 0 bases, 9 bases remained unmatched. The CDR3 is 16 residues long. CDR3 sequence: CASMSGSGYSYNEQFF. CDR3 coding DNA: TGTGCCAGCATGAGTGGTAGCGGGTACTCCTACAATGAGCAGTTCTTC.

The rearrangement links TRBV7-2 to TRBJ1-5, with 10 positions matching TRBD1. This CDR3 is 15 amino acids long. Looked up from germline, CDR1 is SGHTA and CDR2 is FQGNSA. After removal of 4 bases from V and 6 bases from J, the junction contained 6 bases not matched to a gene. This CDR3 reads CASSYAGTGAQPQHF. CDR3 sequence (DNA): TGTGCCAGCAGCTACGCCGGGACAGGGGCTCAGCCCCAGCATTTT.

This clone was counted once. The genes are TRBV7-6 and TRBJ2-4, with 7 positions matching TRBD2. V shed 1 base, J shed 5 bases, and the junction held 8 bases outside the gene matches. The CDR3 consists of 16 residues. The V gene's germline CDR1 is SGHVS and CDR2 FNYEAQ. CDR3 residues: CASSLDTGTNENIQYF. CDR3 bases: TGTGCCAGCAGCTTAGATACCGGGACTAACGAAAACATTCAGTACTTC.

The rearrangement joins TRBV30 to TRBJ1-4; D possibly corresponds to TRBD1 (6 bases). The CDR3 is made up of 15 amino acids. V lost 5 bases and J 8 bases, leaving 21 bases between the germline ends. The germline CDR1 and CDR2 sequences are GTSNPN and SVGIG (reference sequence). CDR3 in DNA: TGTGCCTGGTCGAAACGGGGGGCAAATCGGGAAAAACTGTTTTTT. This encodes CAWSKRGANREKLFF. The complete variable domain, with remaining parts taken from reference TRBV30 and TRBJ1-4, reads SQTIHQWPATLVQPVGSPLSLECTVEGTSNPNLYWYRQAAGRGLQLLFYSVGIGQISSEVPQNLSASRPQDRQFILSSKKLLLSDSGFYLCAWSKRGANREKLFFGSGTQLSVL.

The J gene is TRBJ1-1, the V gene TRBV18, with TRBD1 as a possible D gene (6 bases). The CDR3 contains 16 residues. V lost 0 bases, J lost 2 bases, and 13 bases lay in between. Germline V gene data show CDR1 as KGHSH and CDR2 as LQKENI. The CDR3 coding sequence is TGTGCCAGCTCACCACCGTCAGGGGACGCAAACACTGAAGCTTTCTTT. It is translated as CASSPPSGDANTEAFF.

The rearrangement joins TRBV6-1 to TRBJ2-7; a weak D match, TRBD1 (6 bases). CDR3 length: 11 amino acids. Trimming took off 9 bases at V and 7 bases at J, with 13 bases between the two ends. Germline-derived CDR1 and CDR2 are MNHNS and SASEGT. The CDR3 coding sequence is TGTGCCAGTACAGGGCCGGGTGAGCAGTACTTC. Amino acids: CASTGPGEQYF.

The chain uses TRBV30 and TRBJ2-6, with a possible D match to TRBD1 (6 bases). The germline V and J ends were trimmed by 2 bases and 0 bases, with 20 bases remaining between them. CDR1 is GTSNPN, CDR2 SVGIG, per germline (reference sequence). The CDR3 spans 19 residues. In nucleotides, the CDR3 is TGTGCCTGGAGTTTCACGAGCTACAGGGTGAACTCTGGGGCCAACGTCCTGACTTTC. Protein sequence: CAWSFTSYRVNSGANVLTF.

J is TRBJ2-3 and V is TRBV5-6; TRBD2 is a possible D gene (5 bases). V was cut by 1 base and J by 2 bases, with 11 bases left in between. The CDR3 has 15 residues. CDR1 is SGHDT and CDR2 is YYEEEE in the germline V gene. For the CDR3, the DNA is TGTGCCAGCAGCTTGACCAGCGGTCTCACAGATACGCAGTATTTT. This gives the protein CASSLTSGLTDTQYF.

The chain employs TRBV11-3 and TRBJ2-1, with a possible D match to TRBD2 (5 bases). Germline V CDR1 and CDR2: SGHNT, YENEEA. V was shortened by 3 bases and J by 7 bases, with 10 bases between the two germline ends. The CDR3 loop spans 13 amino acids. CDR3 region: CASSFYGDNEQFF. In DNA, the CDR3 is TGTGCCAGCAGCTTCTACGGGGATAATGAGCAGTTCTTC.

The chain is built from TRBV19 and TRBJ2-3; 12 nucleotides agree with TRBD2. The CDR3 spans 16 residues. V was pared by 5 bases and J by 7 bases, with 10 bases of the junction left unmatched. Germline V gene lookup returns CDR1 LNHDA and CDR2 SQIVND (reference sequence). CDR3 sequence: CASSVTSGGMANTQYF. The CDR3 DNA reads TGTGCCAGTAGTGTGACTAGCGGGGGAATGGCAAATACGCAGTATTTT.

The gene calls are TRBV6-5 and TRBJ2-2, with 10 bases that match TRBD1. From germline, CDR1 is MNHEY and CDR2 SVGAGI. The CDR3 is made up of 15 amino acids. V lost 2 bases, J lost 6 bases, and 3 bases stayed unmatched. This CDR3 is CASSYIGQGAGELFF. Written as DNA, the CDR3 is TGTGCCAGCAGTTACATAGGACAGGGGGCCGGGGAGCTGTTTTTT.

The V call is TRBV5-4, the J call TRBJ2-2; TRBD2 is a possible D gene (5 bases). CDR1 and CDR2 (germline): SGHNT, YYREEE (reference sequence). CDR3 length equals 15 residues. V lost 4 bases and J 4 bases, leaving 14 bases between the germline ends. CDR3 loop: CASSPAGQPTGELFF. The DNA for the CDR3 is TGTGCCAGCAGCCCGGCGGGCCAGCCCACCGGGGAGCTGTTTTTT.

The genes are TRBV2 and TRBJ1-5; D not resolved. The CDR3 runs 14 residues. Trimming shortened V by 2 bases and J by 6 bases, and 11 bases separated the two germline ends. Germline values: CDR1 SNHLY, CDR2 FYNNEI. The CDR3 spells CASSEFGNGQPQHF. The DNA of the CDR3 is TGTGCCAGCAGTGAATTCGGGAACGGTCAGCCCCAGCATTTT.

CDR3 DNA sequence: TGTGCCAGCAGCCCCGGGACAGGGTGGGGCTACACCTTC. This gives the protein CASSPGTGWGYTF. J is TRBJ1-2 and V is TRBV7-3; 9 bases match TRBD1. V shed 5 bases and J 8 bases; nucleotides not matched to a gene: 6. Germline-derived CDR1 and CDR2 are SGHTA and FQGTGA. CDR3 length equals 13 residues.

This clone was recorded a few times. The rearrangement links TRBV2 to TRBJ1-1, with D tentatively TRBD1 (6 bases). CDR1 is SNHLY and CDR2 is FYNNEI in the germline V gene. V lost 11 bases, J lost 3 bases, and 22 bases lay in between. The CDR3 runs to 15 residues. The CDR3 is CARGGSGGRDTEAFF. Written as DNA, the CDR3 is TGTGCCCGCGGGGGCTCGGGGGGGCGGGACACTGAAGCTTTCTTT. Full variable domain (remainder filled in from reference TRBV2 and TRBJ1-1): EPEVTQTPSHQVTQMGQEVILRCVPISNHLYFYWYRQILGQKVEFLVSFYNNEISEKSEIFDDQFSVERPDGSNFTLKIRSTKLEDSAMYFCARGGSGGRDTEAFFGQGTRLTVV.

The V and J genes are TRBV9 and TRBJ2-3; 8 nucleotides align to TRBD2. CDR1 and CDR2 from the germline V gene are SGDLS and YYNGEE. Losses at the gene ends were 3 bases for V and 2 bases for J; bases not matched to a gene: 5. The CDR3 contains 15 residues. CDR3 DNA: TGTGCCAGCAGCGCTCCGGGACTAGACACAGATACGCAGTATTTT. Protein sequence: CASSAPGLDTDTQYF.

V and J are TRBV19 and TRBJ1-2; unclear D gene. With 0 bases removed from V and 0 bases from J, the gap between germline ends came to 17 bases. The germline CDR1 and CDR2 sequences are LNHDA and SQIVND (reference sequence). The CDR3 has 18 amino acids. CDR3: CASSIDSAARVTNYGYTF. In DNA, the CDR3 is TGTGCCAGTAGTATAGATTCGGCGGCCCGGGTAACTAACTATGGCTACACCTTC.

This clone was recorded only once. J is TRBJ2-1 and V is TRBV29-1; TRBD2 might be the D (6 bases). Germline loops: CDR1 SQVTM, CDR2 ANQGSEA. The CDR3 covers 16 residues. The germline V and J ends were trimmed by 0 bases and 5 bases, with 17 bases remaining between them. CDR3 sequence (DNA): TGCAGCGTTGAAGATCTACGGGAGATTCCTGACAATGAGCAGTTCTTC. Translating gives CSVEDLREIPDNEQFF.

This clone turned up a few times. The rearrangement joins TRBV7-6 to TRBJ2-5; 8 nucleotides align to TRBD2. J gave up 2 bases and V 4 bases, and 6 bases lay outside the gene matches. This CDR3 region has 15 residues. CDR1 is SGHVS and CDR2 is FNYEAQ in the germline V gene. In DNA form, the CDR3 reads TGTGCCAGCAGCTCTGCGGGGGGAATTCAAGAGACCCAGTACTTC. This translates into CASSSAGGIQETQYF.

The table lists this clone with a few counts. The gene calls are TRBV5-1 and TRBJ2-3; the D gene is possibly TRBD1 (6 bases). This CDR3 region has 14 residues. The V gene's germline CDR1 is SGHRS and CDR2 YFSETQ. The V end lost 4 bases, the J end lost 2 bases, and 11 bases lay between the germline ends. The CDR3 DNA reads TGCGCCAGCAGCGTGACAGGAACCACAGATACGCAGTATTTT. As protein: CASSVTGTTDTQYF. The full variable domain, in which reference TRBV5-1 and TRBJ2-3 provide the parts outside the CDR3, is KAGVTQTPRYLIKTRGQQVTLSCSPISGHRSVSWYQQTPGQGLQFLFEYFSETQRNKGNFPGRFSGRQFSNSRSEMNVSTLELGDSALYLCASSVTGTTDTQYFGPGTRLTVL.

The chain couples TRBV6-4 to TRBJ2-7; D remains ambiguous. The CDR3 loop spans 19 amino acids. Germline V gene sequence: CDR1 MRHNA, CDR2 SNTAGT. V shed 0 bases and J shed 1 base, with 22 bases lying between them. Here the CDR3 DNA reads TGTGCCAGCAGTGACTCGAATCCGAATCCACAGAGCATTTCCTACGAGCAGTACTTC. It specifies CASSDSNPNPQSISYEQYF.

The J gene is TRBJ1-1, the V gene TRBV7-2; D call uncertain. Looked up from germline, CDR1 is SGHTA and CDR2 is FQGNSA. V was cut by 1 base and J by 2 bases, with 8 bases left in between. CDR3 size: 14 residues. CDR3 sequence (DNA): TGTGCCAGCAGCTTAGTGTACAGAAACACTGAAGCTTTCTTT. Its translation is CASSLVYRNTEAFF.

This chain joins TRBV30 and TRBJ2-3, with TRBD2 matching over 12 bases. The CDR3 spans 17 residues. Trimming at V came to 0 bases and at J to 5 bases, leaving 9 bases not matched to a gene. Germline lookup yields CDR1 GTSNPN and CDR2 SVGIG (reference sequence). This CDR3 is CAWSVGSSGRAVDTQYF. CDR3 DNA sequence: TGTGCCTGGAGTGTAGGATCTAGCGGGAGGGCAGTAGATACGCAGTATTTT.

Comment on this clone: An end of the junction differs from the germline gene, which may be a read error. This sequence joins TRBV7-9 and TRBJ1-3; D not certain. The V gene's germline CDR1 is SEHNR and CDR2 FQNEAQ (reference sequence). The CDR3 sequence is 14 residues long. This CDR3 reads CSSSLAGGGNTIYF. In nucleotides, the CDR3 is TGTTCCAGCAGCCTGGCGGGTGGAGGAAACACCATATATTTT.

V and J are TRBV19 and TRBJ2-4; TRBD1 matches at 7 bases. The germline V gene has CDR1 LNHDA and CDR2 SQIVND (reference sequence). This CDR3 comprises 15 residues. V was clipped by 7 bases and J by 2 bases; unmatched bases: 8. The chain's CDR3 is CASTKTGESKNIQYF. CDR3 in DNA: TGTGCCAGTACCAAAACAGGGGAGTCCAAAAACATTCAGTACTTC.